The 14 T cell receptor beta chains below all came from one sample that was sequenced in a study of T cell clonality in common variable immunodeficiency. This table comes from immunoSEQ multiplex PCR, and its TCRdb copy is limited to in-frame clones, with some not included. The table lists roughly 42,000 clones, no singletons, with around 6% in the top ten. Broader study findings: Fewer deletions and N-nucleotide insertions were reportedly seen in common variable immunodeficiency TCR beta sequences.

These receptors' antigens are unknown. The sequencing input was peripheral blood mononuclear cells. Receptors were obtained from a human donor with common variable immunodeficiency.

Note on this clone: The sequence runs out 3 residues before the end of the CDR3; the remainder is reconstructed from the germline J gene. This chain links TRBV2 with TRBJ1-4, with 8 bases aligning to TRBD1. Germline V gene sequence: CDR1 SNHLY, CDR2 FYNNEI. CDR3 length equals 14 residues. The ends lost 6 bases at V and 8 bases at J; junction bases unmatched: 8. CDR3 DNA (partial): TGTGCCAGCAGATCGGACAGGGTGGCGGAAAAA. This codes for CASRSDRVAEK. The full CDR3 protein reads CASRSDRVAEKLFF. The variable domain in full, completed from reference TRBV2 and TRBJ1-4, reads EPEVTQTPSHQVTQMGQEVILRCVPISNHLYFYWYRQILGQKVEFLVSFYNNEISEKSEIFDDQFSVERPDGSNFTLKIRSTKLEDSAMYFCASRSDRVAEKLFFGSGTQLSVL.

This clone has ten or more counts. The read stops 3 residues short of the end of the CDR3; the missing end is completed from the germline J gene. The rearrangement uses TRBV7-8 and TRBJ2-5; 7 positions agree with TRBD2. CDR1 SGHVS and CDR2 FQNEAQ come from the germline V gene. The CDR3 consists of 15 residues. The V and J ends lost 5 bases and 5 bases, in that order; junction bases with no gene match: 11. Incomplete CDR3 DNA: TGTGCCAGCAGCGCGGGGTATGGGGGAGGGGAGACC. This sequence encodes CASSAGYGGGET. Given in full, the CDR3 is CASSAGYGGGETQYF.

This clone was recorded a few times. The CDR3 is cut off 3 residues early in the read; its end comes from the germline J gene. The chain carries TRBV19 and TRBJ2-6; D is undetermined. Germline-derived CDR1 and CDR2 are LNHDA and SQIVND (reference sequence). Trimming left V 4 bases short and J 1 base short, with 8 bases between. This CDR3 has 15 amino acids. CDR3 residues: CASSRDGSGANVLTF. CDR3 DNA, as far as it was read: TGTGCCAGTAGTAGAGACGGTTCTGGGGCCAACGTC.

As to this clone: The read comes to an end 3 residues before the CDR3 does, leaving the germline J gene to fill in the end. The genes are TRBV7-7 and TRBJ2-5; D perhaps matches TRBD2 (5 bases). This CDR3 spans 17 amino acids. Germline CDR1 SSHAT, CDR2 FNYEAQ (reference sequence). V lost 1 base, J lost 5 bases, and 20 bases lay in between. The sequenced CDR3 bases are TGTGCCAGCAGCTTAGGTCCCGGTCGGACTGGCGGGGAGACC. Residues: CASSLGPGRTGGET. In full, the CDR3 is CASSLGPGRTGGETQYF.

This clone was recorded a few times. Sequencing ends 3 residues short of the CDR3 end; the germline J gene provides the rest. This rearrangement joins TRBV5-1 to TRBJ2-1, with 11 positions matching TRBD2. The CDR3 runs 16 residues. Trimming at V came to 0 bases and at J to 3 bases, leaving 2 bases not matched to a gene. Germline V gene data show CDR1 as SGHRS and CDR2 as YFSETQ. CDR3 DNA, as far as it was read: TGCGCCAGCAGCTTGGCTAGCGGGGGGAACTACAATGAG. Amino acid sequence: CASSLASGGNYNE. The entire CDR3 protein is CASSLASGGNYNEQFF. Looking up the rest from reference TRBV5-1 and TRBJ2-1 gives the full variable domain: KAGVTQTPRYLIKTRGQQVTLSCSPISGHRSVSWYQQTPGQGLQFLFEYFSETQRNKGNFPGRFSGRQFSNSRSEMNVSTLELGDSALYLCASSLASGGNYNEQFFGPGTRLTVL.

This clone is medium-sized by share. Read coverage stops 3 residues before the CDR3 terminus; the germline J gene supplies the remainder. The rearrangement joins TRBV20-1 to TRBJ1-2; tentative D call: TRBD1 (5 bases). Germline V gene sequence: CDR1 DFQATT, CDR2 SNEGSKA (reference sequence). The CDR3 length is 14 residues. V dropped 0 bases and J dropped 5 bases, with 13 bases sitting between them. CDR3 bases read: TGCAGTGCTAGAGATGGGCAGGGAGGTTATGGC. It yields the protein CSARDGQGGYG. The complete CDR3 sequence is CSARDGQGGYGYTF.

This clone was found many times. The read ends 3 residues before the CDR3 terminus; that terminus is restored from the germline J gene. The chain combines TRBV29-1 with TRBJ1-5; 11 nucleotides agree with TRBD1. The V and J ends lost 6 bases and 5 bases, in that order; junction bases with no gene match: 3. The CDR3 loop spans 13 amino acids. Germline-derived CDR1 and CDR2 are SQVTM and ANQGSEA. The CDR3 here is CSVAGQGDQPQHF. The sequenced part of the CDR3 DNA is TGCAGCGTCGCGGGACAGGGGGATCAGCCC.

The sample holds many counts of this clone. The CDR3 end falls 3 residues outside the read, so it is completed with the germline J gene. The rearrangement joins TRBV6-4 to TRBJ2-7; TRBD2 matches at 10 bases. J lost 5 bases, V lost 2 bases, and 6 bases had no gene match. CDR3 size: 15 residues. The germline CDR1 and CDR2 sequences are MRHNA and SNTAGT. CDR3 residues: CASSDTTSGNNEQYF. The part of the CDR3 DNA that was read is TGTGCCAGCAGTGACACTACTAGCGGGAATAACGAG.

Ten or more counts support this clone. The CDR3 region is CASSETGEATEAFF. CDR3 DNA, as far as it was read: TGTGCCAGCAGTGAAACAGGGGAGGCCACTGAA. The chain has TRBV2 and TRBJ1-1, with 7 positions matching TRBD1. The observed sequence ends 3 residues before the CDR3 terminus, with the missing tail filled in from the germline J gene. CDR1 and CDR2 from the germline V gene are SNHLY and FYNNEI. With 2 bases clipped from V and 4 bases from J, the junction kept 4 bases outside the gene matches. This CDR3 comprises 14 residues.

A note on this clone: The read terminates 3 residues ahead of where the CDR3 ends, so the germline J gene completes it. The genes are TRBV2 and TRBJ2-1; TRBD1 might be the D (8 bases). The CDR3 loop spans 13 amino acids. The ends were cut back, 7 bases at V and 7 bases at J, with 14 bases in the middle. The germline CDR1 and CDR2 sequences are SNHLY and FYNNEI. The CDR3 sequence: CASIPQGGNEQFF. The covered CDR3 bases are TGTGCCAGCATCCCACAGGGGGGGAATGAG.

This clone was picked up many times. The read falls 3 residues short of the CDR3 end, and the missing part is taken from the germline J gene. The chain has TRBV2 and TRBJ2-5; TRBD1 matches at 8 bases. Germline CDR1 is SNHLY and CDR2 is FYNNEI. The CDR3 spans 13 residues. The junction had 2 bases not matched to a gene; V was cut back by 3 bases and J by 5 bases. The DNA read from the CDR3 is TGTGCCAGCAGTGACCGGGACAGGGAGACC. As protein: CASSDRDRET. The entire CDR3 is CASSDRDRETQYF.

The sequenced CDR3 bases are TGTGCCAGTAGCGTCGCCGGGACAACGGGAAATTCACCC. This sequence encodes CASSVAGTTGNSP. The entire CDR3 reads CASSVAGTTGNSPLHF. The rearrangement uses TRBV19 and TRBJ1-6; a possible D gene is TRBD1 (6 bases). The missing CDR3 end, 3 residues past where the read stops, is filled in from the germline J gene. CDR1 and CDR2 from the germline V gene are LNHDA and SQIVND (reference sequence). CDR3 length: 16 amino acids. V was shortened by 6 bases and J by 7 bases, with 19 bases between the two germline ends.

This clone was counted only a few times. The read ends 3 residues early relative to the CDR3; the germline J gene fills the gap. This chain connects TRBV5-1 to TRBJ2-1; TRBD2 agrees at 8 bases. The CDR3 loop spans 18 amino acids. V shed 6 bases, J shed 7 bases, and the junction held 21 bases outside the gene matches. Per the germline V gene, CDR1 is SGHRS and CDR2 is YFSETQ. The CDR3: CASTGSGLGFRVGNEQFF. Incomplete CDR3 DNA: TGCGCCAGCACTGGCTCGGGACTAGGTTTTCGCGTGGGGAATGAG.

Remarks on this clone: From the germline J gene comes the end of the CDR3, since the read stops 3 residues before it. The V and J genes are TRBV2 and TRBJ2-1; D may be TRBD1 (5 bases). Germline loops: CDR1 SNHLY, CDR2 FYNNEI. The CDR3 is 15 residues long. The germline V and J ends were trimmed by 2 bases and 4 bases, with 12 bases remaining between them. The CDR3 bases that were read are TGTGCCAGCAGTGAAAGGCAGGGATCGTACAATGAG. Protein product: CASSERQGSYNE. The complete CDR3 reads CASSERQGSYNEQFF.